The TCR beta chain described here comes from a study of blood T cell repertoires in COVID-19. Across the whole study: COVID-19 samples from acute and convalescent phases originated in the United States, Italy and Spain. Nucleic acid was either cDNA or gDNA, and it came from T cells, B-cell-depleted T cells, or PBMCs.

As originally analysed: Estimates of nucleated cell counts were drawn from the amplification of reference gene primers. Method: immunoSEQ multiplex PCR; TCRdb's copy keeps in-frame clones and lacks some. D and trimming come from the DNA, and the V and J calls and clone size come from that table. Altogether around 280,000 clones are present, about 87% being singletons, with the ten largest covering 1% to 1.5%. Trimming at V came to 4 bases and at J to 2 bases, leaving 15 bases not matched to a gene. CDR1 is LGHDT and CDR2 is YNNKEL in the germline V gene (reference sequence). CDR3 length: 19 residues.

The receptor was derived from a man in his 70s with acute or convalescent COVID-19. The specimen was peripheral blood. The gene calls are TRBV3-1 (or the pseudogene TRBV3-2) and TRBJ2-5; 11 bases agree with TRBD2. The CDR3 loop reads CASSPLSSPGLADQETQYF. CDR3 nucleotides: TGTGCCAGCAGCCCCCTTTCGAGCCCGGGACTAGCGGATCAAGAGACCCAGTACTTC.